The T cell receptor beta chain described here comes from a study of long-term antiretroviral therapy in people with HIV. Background on the study: Sampling started about a decade before the 2015 immediate-ART recommendation. Study-level points and caveats: With ART, diversity went up but was still lower than in transplant donor controls. Blood collection from the mid-2000s to the late 2010s possibly occurred under older ART regimens. Unavailable data included ART adherence, viral resistance and therapy changes (switches in treatment).

As to this clone: Its antigen is not known.

Trimming pared 4 bases from V and 1 base from J, leaving 14 bases between. The CDR3 runs 15 residues. Germline assignment: CDR1 SGHRS and CDR2 YFSETQ. At the survey level, the v3.0 immunoSEQ assay was run. The assay was immunoSEQ multiplex PCR, and TCRdb's table has in-frame clones only and misses some. The profile shows about 20,000 clones, roughly nine tenths of them singletons. The sequence was obtained from a man aged 35 to 55 with HIV. Source: unsorted PBMCs, taken 0.5 years after starting antiretroviral therapy. This chain connects TRBV5-1 to TRBJ2-5, with TRBD2 as a possible D gene (6 bases). The CDR3 protein is CASSLEGLLQETQYF. In nucleotides, the CDR3 is TGCGCCAGCAGCCTGGAGGGCCTCCTCCAAGAGACCCAGTACTTC.